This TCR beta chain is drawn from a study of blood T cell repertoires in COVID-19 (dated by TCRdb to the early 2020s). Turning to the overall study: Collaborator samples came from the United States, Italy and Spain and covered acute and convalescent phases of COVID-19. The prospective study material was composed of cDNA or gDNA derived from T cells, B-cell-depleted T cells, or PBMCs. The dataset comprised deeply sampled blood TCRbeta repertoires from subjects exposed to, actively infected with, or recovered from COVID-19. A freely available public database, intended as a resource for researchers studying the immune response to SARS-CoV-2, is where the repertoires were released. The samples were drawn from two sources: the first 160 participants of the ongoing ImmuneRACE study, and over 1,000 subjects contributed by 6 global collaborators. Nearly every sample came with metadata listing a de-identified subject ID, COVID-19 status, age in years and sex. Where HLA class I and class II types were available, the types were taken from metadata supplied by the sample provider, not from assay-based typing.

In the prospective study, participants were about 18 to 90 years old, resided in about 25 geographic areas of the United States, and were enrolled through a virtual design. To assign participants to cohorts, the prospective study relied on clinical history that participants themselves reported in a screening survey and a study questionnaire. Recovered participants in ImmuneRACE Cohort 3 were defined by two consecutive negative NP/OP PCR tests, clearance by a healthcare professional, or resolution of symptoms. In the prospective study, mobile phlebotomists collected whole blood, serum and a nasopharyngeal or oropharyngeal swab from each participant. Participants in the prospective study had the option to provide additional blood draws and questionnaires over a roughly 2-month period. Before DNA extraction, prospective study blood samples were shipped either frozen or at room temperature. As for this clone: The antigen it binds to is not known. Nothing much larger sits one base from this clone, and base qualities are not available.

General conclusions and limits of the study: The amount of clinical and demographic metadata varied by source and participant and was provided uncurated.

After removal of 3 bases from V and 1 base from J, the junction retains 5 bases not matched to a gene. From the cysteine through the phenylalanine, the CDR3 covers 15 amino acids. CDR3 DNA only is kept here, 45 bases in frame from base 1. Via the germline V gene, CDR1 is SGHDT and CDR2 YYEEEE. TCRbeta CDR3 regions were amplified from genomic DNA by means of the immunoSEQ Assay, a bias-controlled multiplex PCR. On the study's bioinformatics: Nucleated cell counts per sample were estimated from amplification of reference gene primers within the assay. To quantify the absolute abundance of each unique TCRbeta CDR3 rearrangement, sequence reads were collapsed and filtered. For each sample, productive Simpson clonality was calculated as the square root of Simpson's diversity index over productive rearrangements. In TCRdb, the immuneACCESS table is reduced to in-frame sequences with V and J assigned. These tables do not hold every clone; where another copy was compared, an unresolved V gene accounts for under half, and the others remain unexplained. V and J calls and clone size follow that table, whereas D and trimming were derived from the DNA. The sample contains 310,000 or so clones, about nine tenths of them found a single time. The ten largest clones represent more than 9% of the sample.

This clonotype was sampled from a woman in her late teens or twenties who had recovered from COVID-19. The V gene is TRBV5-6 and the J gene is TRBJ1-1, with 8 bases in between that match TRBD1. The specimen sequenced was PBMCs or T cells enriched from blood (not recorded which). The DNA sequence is TGTGCCAGCAGCTCCCGACAGGGGACGAACACTGAAGCTTTCTTT. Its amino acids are CASSSRQGTNTEAFF.